A single sample is the source of the 8 T cell receptor beta chains below, sequenced in a study of regulatory T cells in long-lasting Graves disease. Time point of the sample: persistent/refractory GD, antithyroid drugs over 5 years with positive TRAb. Preparation of the TCR library used RNA extracted from PBMCs. The authors built TCR beta libraries using iRepertoire HTBI primers and Arm-PCR of CDR3 regions. TCRdb re-called the multiplex PCR reads with MiXCR, one entry per CDR3 protein. Altogether about 470,000 distinct CDR3 sequences are present, around 20% being singletons, with the ten largest covering 7% to 10%. The source material was peripheral blood mononuclear cells (PBMCs), sampled when the disease was refractory, from a patient treated with antithyroid drugs. Receptors originate from a female donor with Graves disease.

The chain combines TRBV9 with TRBJ2-5; no clear D. Germline V gene sequence: CDR1 SGDLS, CDR2 YYNGEE. V shed 0 bases and J shed 0 bases, with 6 bases lying between them. This CDR3 comprises 14 residues. The CDR3 sequence: CASSVATDQETQYF. In DNA form, the CDR3 reads TGTGCCAGCAGCGTAGCTACGGACCAAGAGACCCAGTACTTC. Full variable domain (outside the CDR3, taken from reference TRBV9 and TRBJ2-5): DSGVTQTPKHLITATGQRVTLRCSPRSGDLSVYWYQQSLDQGLQFLIQYYNGEERAKGNILERFSAQQFPDLHSELNLSSLELGDSALYFCASSVATDQETQYFGPGTRLLVL.

CDR3 bases: TGCGCCAGCAGCTTGGGTTTTGGCTACACCTTC. Translated: CASSLGFGYTF. This sequence joins TRBV5-1 and TRBJ1-2; D unresolved. The CDR3 has 11 amino acids. V was trimmed by 0 bases and J by 7 bases, leaving 4 bases between them. Looked up from germline, CDR1 is SGHRS and CDR2 is YFSETQ.

In its sample, this clonotype was seen once. V is TRBV5-1 and J is TRBJ2-2; D unresolved. V shed 4 bases and J shed 4 bases, with 5 bases lying between them. The CDR3 is 12 residues long. From germline, CDR1 is SGHRS and CDR2 YFSETQ. CDR3 coding DNA: TGCGCCAGCAGCCAACCCACCGGGGAGCTGTTTTTT. Residues: CASSQPTGELFF.

The chain joins TRBV6-1 to TRBJ2-3; D might be TRBD2 (6 bases). Trimming cost V 5 bases and J 4 bases, with 22 bases left between them. The germline V gene encodes CDR1 MNHNS and CDR2 SASEGT. This CDR3 has 17 amino acids. For the CDR3, the DNA is TGTGCCAGCAGTCCTATTGGGGGGTCTCGAGGACCAGATACGCAGTATTTT. Translating gives CASSPIGGSRGPDTQYF.

The chain has TRBV28 and TRBJ2-7; D is perhaps TRBD1 (5 bases). CDR3 length: 12 residues. The germline gives CDR1 MDHEN, CDR2 SYDVKM. The V end lost 6 bases, the J end lost 3 bases, and 9 bases lay between the germline ends. CDR3 protein: CASRPRGYEQYF. As DNA, the CDR3 is TGTGCCAGCAGACCTAGGGGCTACGAGCAGTACTTC. Based on the CDR3 plus reference TRBV28 and TRBJ2-7, the full variable domain is DVKVTQSSRYLVKRTGEKVFLECVQDMDHENMFWYRQDPGLGLRLIYFSYDVKMKEKGDIPEGYSVSREKKERFSLILESASTNQTSMYLCASRPRGYEQYFGPGTRLTVT.

The chain recombines TRBV7-2 with TRBJ2-7; 8 positions match TRBD2. CDR3 length: 14 amino acids. J was trimmed by 2 bases and V by 0 bases; bases with no gene match: 0. Germline-derived CDR1 and CDR2 are SGHTA and FQGNSA. CDR3 DNA: TGTGCCAGCAGCTTAGCAGCGGGGGCCTACGAGCAGTACTTC. The encoded protein is CASSLAAGAYEQYF.

As regards this clonotype: A far larger clone is one base from this, pointing to a likely read error. This sequence joins TRBV6-1 and TRBJ2-5; 13 nucleotides agree with TRBD2. The germline CDR1 and CDR2 sequences are MNHNS and SASEGT. The length of the CDR3 is 16 residues. The CDR3 is CASSKTSGRTGEAQYF. The CDR3 nucleotides read TGTGCCAGCAGTAAGACTAGCGGGAGGACTGGAGAGGCCCAGTACTTC.

There are many counts of this clonotype. This CDR3 is CASSYDGGRDSQYF. Here the CDR3 DNA reads TGTGCCAGCAGTTACGACGGGGGCAGGGATTCCCAGTACTTC. The gene calls are TRBV6-5 and TRBJ2-5; tentatively, D is TRBD1 or TRBD2 (6 bases each). V dropped 2 bases and J dropped 9 bases, with 16 bases sitting between them. CDR3 size: 14 residues. The germline V gene has CDR1 MNHEY and CDR2 SVGAGI.